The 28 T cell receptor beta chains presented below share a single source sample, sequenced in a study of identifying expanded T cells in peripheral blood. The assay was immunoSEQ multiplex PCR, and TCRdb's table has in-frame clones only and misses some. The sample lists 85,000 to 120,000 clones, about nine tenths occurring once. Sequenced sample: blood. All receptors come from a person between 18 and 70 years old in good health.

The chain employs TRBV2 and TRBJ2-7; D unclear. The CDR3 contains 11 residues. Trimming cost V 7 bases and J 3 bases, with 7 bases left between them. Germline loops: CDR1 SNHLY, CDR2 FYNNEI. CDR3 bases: TGTGCCAGCAATCTGGGCTACGAGCAGTACTTC. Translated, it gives CASNLGYEQYF.

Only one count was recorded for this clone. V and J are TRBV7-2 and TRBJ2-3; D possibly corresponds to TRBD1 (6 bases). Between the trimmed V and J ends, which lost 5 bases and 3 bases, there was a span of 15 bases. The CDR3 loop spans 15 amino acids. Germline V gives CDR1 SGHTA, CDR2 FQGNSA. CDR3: CASSQGPGPTDTQYF. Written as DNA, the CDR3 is TGTGCCAGCAGCCAGGGGCCAGGCCCAACAGATACGCAGTATTTT.

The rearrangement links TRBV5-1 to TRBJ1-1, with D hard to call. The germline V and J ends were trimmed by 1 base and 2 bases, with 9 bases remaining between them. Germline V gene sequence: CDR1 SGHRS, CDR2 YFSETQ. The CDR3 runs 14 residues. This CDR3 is CASSLTTLNTEAFF. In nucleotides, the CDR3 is TGCGCCAGCAGCTTGACCACTCTAAACACTGAAGCTTTCTTT.

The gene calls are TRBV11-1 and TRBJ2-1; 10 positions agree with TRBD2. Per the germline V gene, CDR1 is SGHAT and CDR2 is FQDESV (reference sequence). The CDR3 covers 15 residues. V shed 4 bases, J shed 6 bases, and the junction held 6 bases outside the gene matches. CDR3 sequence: CASSSPSGGGNEQFF. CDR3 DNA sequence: TGTGCCAGCAGCTCCCCTAGCGGGGGAGGCAATGAGCAGTTCTTC.

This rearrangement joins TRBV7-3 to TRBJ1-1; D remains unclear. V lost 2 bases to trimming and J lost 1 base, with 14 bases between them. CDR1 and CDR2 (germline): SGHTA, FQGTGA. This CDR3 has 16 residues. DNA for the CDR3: TGTGCCAGCAGCTTAGTGGGCAGATCTCCGAACACTGAAGCTTTCTTT. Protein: CASSLVGRSPNTEAFF.

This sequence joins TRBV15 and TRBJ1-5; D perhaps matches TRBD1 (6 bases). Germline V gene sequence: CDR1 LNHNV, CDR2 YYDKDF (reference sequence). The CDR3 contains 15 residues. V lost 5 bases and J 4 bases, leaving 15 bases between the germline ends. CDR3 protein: CATSAAGHPNQPQHF. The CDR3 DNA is TGTGCCACCAGCGCCGCGGGACACCCAAATCAGCCCCAGCATTTT.

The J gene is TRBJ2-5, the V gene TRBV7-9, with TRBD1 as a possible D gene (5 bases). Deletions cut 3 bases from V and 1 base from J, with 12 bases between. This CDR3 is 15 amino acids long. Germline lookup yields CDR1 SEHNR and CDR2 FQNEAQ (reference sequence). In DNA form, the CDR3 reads TGTGCCAGCAGCTTGCAGGGTCAGTCCCAAGAGACCCAGTACTTC. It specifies CASSLQGQSQETQYF.

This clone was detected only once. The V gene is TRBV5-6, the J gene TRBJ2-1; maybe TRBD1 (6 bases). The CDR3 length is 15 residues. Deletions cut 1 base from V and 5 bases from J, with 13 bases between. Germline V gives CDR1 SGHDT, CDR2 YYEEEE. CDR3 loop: CASSLLGQTNNEQFF. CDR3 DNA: TGTGCCAGCAGCTTGTTAGGACAGACGAACAATGAGCAGTTCTTC. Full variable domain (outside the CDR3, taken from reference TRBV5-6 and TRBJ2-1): DAGVTQSPTHLIKTRGQQVTLRCSPKSGHDTVSWYQQALGQGPQFIFQYYEEEERQRGNFPDRFSGHQFPNYSSELNVNALLLGDSALYLCASSLLGQTNNEQFFGPGTRLTVL.

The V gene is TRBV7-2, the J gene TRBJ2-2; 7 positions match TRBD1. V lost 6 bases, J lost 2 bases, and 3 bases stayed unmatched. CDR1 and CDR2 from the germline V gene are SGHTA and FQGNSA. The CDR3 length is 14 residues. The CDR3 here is CASSRQGNTGELFF. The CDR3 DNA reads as TGTGCCAGCAGTCGACAGGGCAACACCGGGGAGCTGTTTTTT.

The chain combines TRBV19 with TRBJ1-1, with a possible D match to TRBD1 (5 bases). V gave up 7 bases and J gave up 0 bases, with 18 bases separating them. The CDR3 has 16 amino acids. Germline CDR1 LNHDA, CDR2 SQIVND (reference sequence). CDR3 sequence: CASNPGQGNMNTEAFF. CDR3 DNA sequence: TGTGCCAGTAATCCAGGCCAGGGTAACATGAACACTGAAGCTTTCTTT.

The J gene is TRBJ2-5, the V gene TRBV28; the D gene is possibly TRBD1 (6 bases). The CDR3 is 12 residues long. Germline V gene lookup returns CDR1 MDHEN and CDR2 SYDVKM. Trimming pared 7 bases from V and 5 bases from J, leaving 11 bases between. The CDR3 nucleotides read TGTGCCAGCACCCCCCAGGGGGAGACCCAGTACTTC. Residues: CASTPQGETQYF. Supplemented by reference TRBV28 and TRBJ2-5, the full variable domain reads DVKVTQSSRYLVKRTGEKVFLECVQDMDHENMFWYRQDPGLGLRLIYFSYDVKMKEKGDIPEGYSVSREKKERFSLILESASTNQTSMYLCASTPQGETQYFGPGTRLLVL.

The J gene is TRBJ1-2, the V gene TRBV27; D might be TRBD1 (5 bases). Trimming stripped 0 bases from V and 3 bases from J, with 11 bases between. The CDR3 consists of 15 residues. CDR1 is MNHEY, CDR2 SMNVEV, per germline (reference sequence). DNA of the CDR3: TGTGCCAGCAGTTTATCGGGGCGGCAATACTATGGCTACACCTTC. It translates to CASSLSGRQYYGYTF.

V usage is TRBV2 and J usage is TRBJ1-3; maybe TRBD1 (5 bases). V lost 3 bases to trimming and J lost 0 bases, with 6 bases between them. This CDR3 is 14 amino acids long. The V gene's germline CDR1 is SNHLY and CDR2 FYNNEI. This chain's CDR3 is CASSEGLSGNTIYF. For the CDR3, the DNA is TGTGCCAGCAGTGAGGGACTCTCTGGAAACACCATATATTTT.

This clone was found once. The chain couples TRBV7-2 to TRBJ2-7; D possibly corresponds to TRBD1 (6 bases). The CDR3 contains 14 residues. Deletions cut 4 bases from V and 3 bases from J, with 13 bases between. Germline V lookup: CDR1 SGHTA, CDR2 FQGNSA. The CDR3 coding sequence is TGTGCCAGCAGCTCCGGAACACAGGGCTACGAGCAGTACTTC. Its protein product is CASSSGTQGYEQYF.

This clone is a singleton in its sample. The CDR3 here is CASSLDSSGANVLTF. DNA of the CDR3: TGCGCCAGCAGCCTTGACAGCTCTGGGGCCAACGTCCTGACTTTC. This chain uses TRBV5-1 with TRBJ2-6, with a possible D match to TRBD1 (5 bases). V was clipped by 4 bases and J by 0 bases, with 8 bases between them. In germline, CDR1 is SGHRS, CDR2 YFSETQ. The CDR3 spans 15 residues.

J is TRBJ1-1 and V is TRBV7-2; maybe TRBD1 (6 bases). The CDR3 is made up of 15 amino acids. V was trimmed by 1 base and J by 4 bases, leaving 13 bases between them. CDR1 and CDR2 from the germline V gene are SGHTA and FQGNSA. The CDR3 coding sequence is TGTGCCAGCAGCTTAGGGGCGGGGGGCGGCACTGAAGCTTTCTTT. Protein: CASSLGAGGGTEAFF.

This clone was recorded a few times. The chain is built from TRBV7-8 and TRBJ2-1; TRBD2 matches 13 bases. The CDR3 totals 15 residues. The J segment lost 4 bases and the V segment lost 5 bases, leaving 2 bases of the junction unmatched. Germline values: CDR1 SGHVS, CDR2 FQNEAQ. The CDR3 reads CASSPGLAGYNEQFF. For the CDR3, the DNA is TGTGCCAGCAGCCCGGGACTAGCGGGATACAATGAGCAGTTCTTC.

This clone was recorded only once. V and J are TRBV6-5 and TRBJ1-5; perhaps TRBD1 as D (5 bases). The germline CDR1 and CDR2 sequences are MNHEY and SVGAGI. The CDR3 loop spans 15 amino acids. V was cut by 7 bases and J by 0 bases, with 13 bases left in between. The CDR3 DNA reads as TGTGCCAGCAATGCCGGGGGGTATAGCAATCAGCCCCAGCATTTT. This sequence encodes CASNAGGYSNQPQHF.

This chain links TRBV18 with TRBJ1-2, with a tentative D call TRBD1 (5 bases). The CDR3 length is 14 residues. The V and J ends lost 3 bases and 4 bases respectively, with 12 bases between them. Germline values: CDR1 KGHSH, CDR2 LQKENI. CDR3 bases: TGTGCCAGCTCACCGCCTTCAGGGTCCTATGGCTACACCTTC. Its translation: CASSPPSGSYGYTF. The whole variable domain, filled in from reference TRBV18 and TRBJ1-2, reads NAGVMQNPRHLVRRRGQEARLRCSPMKGHSHVYWYRQLPEEGLKFMVYLQKENIIDESGMPKERFSAEFPKEGPSILRIQQVVRGDSAAYFCASSPPSGSYGYTFGSGTRLTVV.

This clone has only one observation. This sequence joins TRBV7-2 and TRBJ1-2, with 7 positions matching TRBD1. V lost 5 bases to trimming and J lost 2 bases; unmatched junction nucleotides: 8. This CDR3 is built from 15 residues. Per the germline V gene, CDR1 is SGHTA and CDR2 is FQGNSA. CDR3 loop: CASSPRQGRNYGYTF. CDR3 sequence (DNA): TGTGCCAGCAGCCCTAGACAGGGAAGGAACTATGGCTACACCTTC.

The CDR3 DNA reads as TGTGCCAGCAGCTCCAGGGGAGACACCGGGGAGCTGTTTTTT. This gives the protein CASSSRGDTGELFF. V usage is TRBV5-8 and J usage is TRBJ2-2; the D gene is possibly TRBD1 (6 bases). CDR3 length: 14 residues. Trimming pared 3 bases from V and 3 bases from J, leaving 9 bases between. CDR1 is SGHTS and CDR2 is YDEGEE in the germline V gene.

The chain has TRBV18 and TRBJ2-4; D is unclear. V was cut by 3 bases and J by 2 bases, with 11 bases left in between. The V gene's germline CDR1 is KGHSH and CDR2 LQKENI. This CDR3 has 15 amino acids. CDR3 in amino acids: CASSPPRPSKNIQYF. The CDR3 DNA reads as TGTGCCAGCTCACCCCCGCGGCCGTCCAAAAACATTCAGTACTTC.

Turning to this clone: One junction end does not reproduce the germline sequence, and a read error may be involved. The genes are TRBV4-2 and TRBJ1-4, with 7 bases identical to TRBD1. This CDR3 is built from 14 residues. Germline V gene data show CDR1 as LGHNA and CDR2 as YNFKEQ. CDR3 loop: CASSQDSPRTGPLF. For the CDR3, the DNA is TGTGCCAGCAGCCAAGATAGTCCCCGGACAGGTCCCCTTTTT.

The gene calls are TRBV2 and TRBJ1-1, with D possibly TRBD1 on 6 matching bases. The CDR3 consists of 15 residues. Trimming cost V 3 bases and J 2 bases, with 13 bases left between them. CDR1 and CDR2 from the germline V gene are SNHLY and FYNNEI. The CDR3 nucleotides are TGTGCCAGCAGTGAGCAGGGGACATTAAACACTGAAGCTTTCTTT. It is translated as CASSEQGTLNTEAFF.

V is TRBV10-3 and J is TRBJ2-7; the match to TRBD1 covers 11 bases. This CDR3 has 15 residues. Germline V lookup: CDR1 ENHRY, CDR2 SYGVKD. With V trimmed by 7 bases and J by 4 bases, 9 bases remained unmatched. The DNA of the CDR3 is TGTGCCATCATTCCGGACAGGGGGCACGGGTACGAGCAGTACTTC. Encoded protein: CAIIPDRGHGYEQYF.

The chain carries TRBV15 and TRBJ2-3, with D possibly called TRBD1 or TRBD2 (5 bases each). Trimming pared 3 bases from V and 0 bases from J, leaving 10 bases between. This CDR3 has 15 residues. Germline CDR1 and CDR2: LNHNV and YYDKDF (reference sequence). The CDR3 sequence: CATSRLGTSTDTQYF. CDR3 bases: TGTGCCACCAGCAGGTTAGGGACCAGCACAGATACGCAGTATTTT.

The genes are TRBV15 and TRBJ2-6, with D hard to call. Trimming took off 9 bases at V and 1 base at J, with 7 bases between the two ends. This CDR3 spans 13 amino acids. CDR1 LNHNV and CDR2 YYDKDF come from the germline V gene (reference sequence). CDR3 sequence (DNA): TGTGCCACGGGGTATTCTGGGGCCAACGTCCTGACTTTC. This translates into CATGYSGANVLTF.

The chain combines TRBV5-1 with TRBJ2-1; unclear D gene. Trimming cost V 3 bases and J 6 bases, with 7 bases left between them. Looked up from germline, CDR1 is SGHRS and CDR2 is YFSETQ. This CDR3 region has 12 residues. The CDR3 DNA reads TGCGCCAGCAGCTGGGGTACCAATGAGCAGTTCTTC. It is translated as CASSWGTNEQFF.